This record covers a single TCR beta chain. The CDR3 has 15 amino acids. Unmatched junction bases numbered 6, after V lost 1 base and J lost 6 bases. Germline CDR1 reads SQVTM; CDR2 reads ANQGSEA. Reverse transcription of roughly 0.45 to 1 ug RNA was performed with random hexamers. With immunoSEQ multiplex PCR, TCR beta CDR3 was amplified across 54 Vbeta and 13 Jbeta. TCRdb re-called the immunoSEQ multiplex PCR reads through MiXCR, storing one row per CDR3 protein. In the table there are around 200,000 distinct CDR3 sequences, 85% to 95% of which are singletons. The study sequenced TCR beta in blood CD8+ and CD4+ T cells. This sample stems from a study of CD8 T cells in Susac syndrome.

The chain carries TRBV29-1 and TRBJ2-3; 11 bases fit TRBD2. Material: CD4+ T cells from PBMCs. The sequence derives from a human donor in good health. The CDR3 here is CSVEGLAGGLDTQYF. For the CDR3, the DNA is TGCAGCGTTGAAGGCTTAGCGGGGGGGCTTGATACGCAGTATTTT.